Shown below are 30 T cell receptor beta chains from a single sample sequenced in a study of long-term antiretroviral therapy in people with HIV. An immunoSEQ assay, version v3.0, was performed at survey level. TCRdb keeps only in-frame clones here, not all; method: immunoSEQ multiplex PCR. Among 30,000 to 35,000 clones, 65% to 80% were seen once, and the ten largest hold around 3.7%. The sample in question was unsorted PBMCs, obtained 3 years after starting antiretroviral therapy. The receptors here all came from a man aged 50-60 years with HIV.

This sequence joins TRBV19 and TRBJ1-2, with a possible D match to TRBD1 (5 bases). Between the trimmed V and J ends, which lost 0 bases and 6 bases, there was a span of 29 bases. The CDR3 covers 20 residues. The germline gives CDR1 LNHDA, CDR2 SQIVND (reference sequence). In DNA, the CDR3 is TGTGCCAGTAGTATAGACCACCATCAATGGGGCAGTCCAACGGAAGATGGCTACACCTTC. Translation: CASSIDHHQWGSPTEDGYTF.

This clone appeared a few times. J is TRBJ2-1 and V is TRBV30; maybe TRBD2 (5 bases). The ends were cut back, 5 bases at V and 2 bases at J, with 7 bases in the middle. CDR1 is GTSNPN, CDR2 SVGIG, per germline (reference sequence). CDR3 size: 12 residues. This CDR3 is CAWWGAYNEQFF. For the CDR3, the DNA is TGTGCCTGGTGGGGAGCCTACAATGAGCAGTTCTTC.

The chain joins TRBV6-1 to TRBJ2-5; 14 nucleotides match TRBD2. The CDR3 length is 15 residues. Trimming cost V 6 bases and J 7 bases; bases outside gene matches: 7. CDR1 is MNHNS and CDR2 is SASEGT in the germline V gene. In DNA form, the CDR3 reads TGTGCCAGCAGCGTGACTAGCGGGGGGGCAGGGACCCAGTACTTC. As protein: CASSVTSGGAGTQYF.

V gene TRBV28 combines with J gene TRBJ1-1; 7 bases align to TRBD1. CDR1 and CDR2 (germline): MDHEN, SYDVKM. The V gene end was trimmed by 6 bases and the J gene end by 2 bases; junction bases not matched to a gene: 9. The CDR3 is made up of 15 amino acids. As DNA, the CDR3 is TGTGCCAGCAGGGTACCCTTAGGGGGCAACACTGAAGCTTTCTTT. Its protein is CASRVPLGGNTEAFF.

This chain connects TRBV2 to TRBJ2-3; 9 nucleotides line up with TRBD1. CDR1 SNHLY and CDR2 FYNNEI come from the germline V gene. The CDR3 extends over 15 amino acids. Trimming took 6 bases from V and 2 from J; bases not matched to a gene: 6. CDR3 in amino acids: CASSPGQGNTDTQYF. The DNA for the CDR3 is TGTGCCAGCAGCCCAGGACAGGGGAACACAGATACGCAGTATTTT.

The chain combines TRBV2 with TRBJ2-5, with D maybe TRBD2 (7 bases). Between the trimmed V and J ends, which lost 6 bases and 1 base, there was a span of 15 bases. The CDR3 runs 15 residues. In germline, CDR1 is SNHLY, CDR2 FYNNEI. This chain's CDR3 is CASSRGLPAQETQYF. CDR3 nucleotide sequence: TGTGCCAGCAGCAGGGGACTACCAGCCCAAGAGACCCAGTACTTC.

The V call is TRBV5-4, the J call TRBJ2-2; 7 bases line up with TRBD2. V lost 5 bases, J lost 4 bases, and 5 bases stayed unmatched. This CDR3 is 14 amino acids long. Germline CDR1 is SGHNT and CDR2 is YYREEE (reference sequence). The CDR3 DNA reads as TGTGCCAGCAGTCGGGGGGAAATCACCGGGGAGCTGTTTTTT. Its translation is CASSRGEITGELFF. The full variable domain, its missing parts supplied by reference TRBV5-4 and TRBJ2-2, is ETGVTQSPTHLIKTRGQQVTLRCSSQSGHNTVSWYQQALGQGPQFIFQYYREEENGRGNFPPRFSGLQFPNYSSELNVNALELDDSALYLCASSRGEITGELFFGEGSRLTVL.

A few counts support this clone. This chain uses TRBV9 with TRBJ1-4; TRBD1 matches 8 bases. CDR3 length equals 13 residues. CDR1 SGDLS and CDR2 YYNGEE come from the germline V gene. V was clipped by 6 bases and J by 8 bases; unmatched bases: 6. In nucleotides, the CDR3 is TGTGCCAGCAACTCAGGGGGCGGCGAAAAACTGTTTTTT. Translation gives CASNSGGGEKLFF.

The CDR3 nucleotides are TGTGCCAGCGCCGAGGGAGGGCGGGATGGCTACACCTTC. Protein sequence: CASAEGGRDGYTF. V and J are TRBV7-3 and TRBJ1-2; D not resolved. CDR1 is SGHTA and CDR2 is FQGTGA in the germline V gene. V was pared by 8 bases and J by 6 bases, with 16 bases between. The CDR3 contains 13 residues.

By share, this clone counts as medium-sized. The V gene is TRBV7-2, the J gene TRBJ1-1; D uncertain. Germline-derived CDR1 and CDR2 are SGHTA and FQGNSA. This CDR3 is built from 13 residues. V lost 1 base and J 3 bases, leaving 6 bases between the germline ends. In DNA form, the CDR3 reads TGTGCCAGCAGCTTAGAATTGTACACTGAAGCTTTCTTT. Its protein is CASSLELYTEAFF.

The V gene is TRBV7-9, the J gene TRBJ2-1; D gene ambiguous. This CDR3 spans 11 amino acids. Between the trimmed V and J ends, which lost 5 bases and 2 bases, there was a span of 1 base. Germline CDR1 reads SEHNR; CDR2 reads FQNEAQ (reference sequence). The CDR3 loop is CASSTYNEQFF. CDR3 nucleotide sequence: TGTGCCAGCAGCACCTACAATGAGCAGTTCTTC.

This clone was seen a handful of times. V usage is TRBV19 and J usage is TRBJ2-2; D gene unclear. Germline loops: CDR1 LNHDA, CDR2 SQIVND (reference sequence). The V and J ends lost 3 bases and 7 bases respectively, with 3 bases between them. The CDR3 contains 11 residues. CDR3 DNA sequence: TGTGCCAGTAGTATTGGCGGGGAGCTGTTTTTT. It is translated as CASSIGGELFF.

The gene calls are TRBV2 and TRBJ1-1; perhaps TRBD1 as D (5 bases). The germline V and J ends were trimmed by 5 bases and 4 bases, with 20 bases remaining between them. The CDR3 sequence is 16 residues long. The germline gives CDR1 SNHLY, CDR2 FYNNEI. The CDR3: CASSFSPGTQGTEAFF. CDR3 coding DNA: TGTGCCAGCAGTTTTTCACCCGGGACCCAGGGCACTGAAGCTTTCTTT.

V usage is TRBV19 and J usage is TRBJ2-1; TRBD2 is a possible D gene (6 bases). The germline V gene has CDR1 LNHDA and CDR2 SQIVND (reference sequence). This CDR3 comprises 14 residues. Trimming pared 11 bases from V and 2 bases from J, leaving 16 bases between. The CDR3 DNA sequence: TGTGCCGGCGGGAAGCGGTTAACCTACAATGAGCAGTTCTTC. Its translation: CAGGKRLTYNEQFF. Full variable domain (outside the CDR3, taken from reference TRBV19 and TRBJ2-1): DGGITQSPKYLFRKEGQNVTLSCEQNLNHDAMYWYRQDPGQGLRLIYYSQIVNDFQKGDIAEGYSVSREKKESFPLTVTSAQKNPTAFYLCAGGKRLTYNEQFFGPGTRLTVL.

V is TRBV30 and J is TRBJ1-5, with 7 bases that match TRBD1. V lost 3 bases to trimming and J lost 3 bases; unmatched junction nucleotides: 5. Germline V gene lookup returns CDR1 GTSNPN and CDR2 SVGIG (reference sequence). The CDR3 is 14 amino acids. The CDR3 nucleotides are TGTGCCTGGAGCCGGGACAGCGCCAATCAGCCCCAGCATTTT. Encoded protein: CAWSRDSANQPQHF.

The chain employs TRBV2 and TRBJ2-6; D not resolved. There are 16 residues in the CDR3. Germline values: CDR1 SNHLY, CDR2 FYNNEI. V was trimmed by 5 bases and J by 5 bases, leaving 16 bases between them. CDR3 nucleotide sequence: TGTGCCAGCAGTTTGACGATACAAAGTCGGGCCAACGTCCTGACTTTC. It specifies CASSLTIQSRANVLTF.

This chain joins TRBV6-1 and TRBJ2-5; 9 bases match TRBD1. The CDR3 has 15 residues. J was trimmed by 5 bases and V by 5 bases; bases with no gene match: 9. Germline V gene lookup returns CDR1 MNHNS and CDR2 SASEGT. This CDR3 is CASSPWDRAYETQYF. CDR3 bases: TGTGCCAGCAGTCCGTGGGACAGGGCTTATGAGACCCAGTACTTC.

On this clone: The junction does not match germline at one end; this may be a read error. V is TRBV18 and J is TRBJ1-6; 8 bases line up with TRBD1. The CDR3 length is 15 residues. Germline V CDR1 and CDR2: KGHSH, LQKENI. The CDR3, as DNA: TGTGCCAGCTCACCCAGGACAGGGAATAACTCACCCCTCCACTTT. The encoded protein is CASSPRTGNNSPLHF.

In its sample, this clone was seen a few times. The chain recombines TRBV7-9 with TRBJ1-2; 9 bases are a match to TRBD1. The CDR3 has 14 amino acids. V lost 5 bases and J lost 8; bases outside the gene matches: 9. CDR1 is SEHNR and CDR2 is FQNEAQ in the germline V gene (reference sequence). CDR3 sequence (DNA): TGTGCCAGCAGCGACCGACAGGGGGAACGCGGCTACACCTTC. Translating gives CASSDRQGERGYTF.

The V and J genes are TRBV7-3 and TRBJ2-1; TRBD2 matches 8 bases. V was clipped by 5 bases and J by 7 bases; unmatched bases: 7. CDR1 SGHTA and CDR2 FQGTGA come from the germline V gene. CDR3 length: 14 residues. The CDR3 spells CASSPGGLRNEQFF. CDR3 in DNA: TGTGCCAGCAGCCCGGGGGGGCTTAGGAATGAGCAGTTCTTC.

J is TRBJ2-3 and V is TRBV5-5; 10 nucleotides align to TRBD1. The CDR3 runs 16 residues. J gave up 4 bases and V 5 bases, and 10 bases lay outside the gene matches. Per germline, CDR1 SGHKS and CDR2 YYEKEE (reference sequence). In nucleotides, the CDR3 is TGTGCCAGCAGTCGTAGGACAGGGGGGTTGGCAGATACGCAGTATTTT. As protein: CASSRRTGGLADTQYF.

In this sample, this clone turned up a few times. The rearrangement links TRBV27 to TRBJ1-2, with D perhaps matching TRBD1 (6 bases). The length of the CDR3 is 14 residues. Germline-derived CDR1 and CDR2 are MNHEY and SMNVEV (reference sequence). The germline V and J ends were trimmed by 6 bases and 6 bases, with 17 bases remaining between them. CDR3 residues: CASRPRGRGHGYTF. DNA of the CDR3: TGTGCCAGCAGGCCCCGAGGCCGGGGGCATGGCTACACCTTC.

The chain uses TRBV9 and TRBJ1-1, with a weak D call TRBD1 (5 bases). CDR3 length equals 14 residues. Between the trimmed V and J ends, which lost 4 bases and 2 bases, there was a span of 12 bases. Looked up from germline, CDR1 is SGDLS and CDR2 is YYNGEE. The CDR3 loop is CASSLLGVNTEAFF. The CDR3 region has the DNA TGTGCCAGCAGCTTGTTAGGGGTCAACACTGAAGCTTTCTTT.

The chain couples TRBV6-1 to TRBJ2-6; D not certain. Germline CDR1 is MNHNS and CDR2 is SASEGT. This CDR3 region has 17 residues. Deletions cut 2 bases from V and 0 bases from J, with 11 bases between. This chain's CDR3 is CASSEKQFSSGANVLTF. In DNA form, the CDR3 reads TGTGCCAGCAGTGAAAAACAGTTCTCCTCTGGGGCCAACGTCCTGACTTTC.

For this clone: The sample has other DNA sequences that encode this CDR3 too. The gene calls are TRBV18 and TRBJ1-2; TRBD1 is a possible D gene (6 bases). Germline V gene sequence: CDR1 KGHSH, CDR2 LQKENI. The CDR3 contains 14 residues. Trimming removed 3 bases at V and 3 bases at J, with 11 bases between. The CDR3 DNA reads TGTGCCAGCTCACCCACAGGGCAGGACTATGGCTACACCTTC. The encoded protein is CASSPTGQDYGYTF.

The chain recombines TRBV5-1 with TRBJ2-7; 8 bases are shared with TRBD1. The germline CDR1 and CDR2 sequences are SGHRS and YFSETQ. The CDR3 runs 13 residues. The J segment lost 2 bases and the V segment lost 4 bases, leaving 2 bases of the junction unmatched. This chain's CDR3 is CASSPRGPYEQYF. The CDR3 nucleotides are TGCGCCAGCAGCCCCAGGGGGCCCTACGAGCAGTACTTC.

The V call is TRBV6-5, the J call TRBJ2-5; 11 bases are a match to TRBD2. Germline V gene data show CDR1 as MNHEY and CDR2 as SVGAGI. V was clipped by 2 bases and J by 3 bases; unmatched bases: 5. There are 16 residues in the CDR3. The CDR3 sequence: CASSYTGSGGEETQYF. The DNA of the CDR3 is TGTGCCAGCAGTTACACGGGTAGCGGGGGGGAAGAGACCCAGTACTTC.

The chain joins TRBV5-8 to TRBJ1-1; a possible D gene is TRBD1 (6 bases). The CDR3 runs to 12 residues. Trimming shortened V by 3 bases and J by 10 bases, and 13 bases separated the two germline ends. The V gene's germline CDR1 is SGHTS and CDR2 YDEGEE. Here the CDR3 reads CASSWGGGGAFF. The CDR3 DNA sequence: TGTGCCAGCAGCTGGGGTGGAGGGGGAGCTTTCTTT.

The chain recombines TRBV11-2 with TRBJ1-2; D unresolved. This CDR3 spans 15 amino acids. Trimming removed 5 bases at V and 1 base at J, with 14 bases between. Germline V gene lookup returns CDR1 SGHAT and CDR2 FQNNGV. DNA of the CDR3: TGTGCCAGCAGCCCACAAGGGCCCGATAACTATGGCTACACCTTC. It is translated as CASSPQGPDNYGYTF.

CDR3 protein: CASSPRLFYLYF. CDR3 DNA sequence: TGTGCCAGCAGTCCCCGACTATTTTATCTGTACTTC. The rearrangement joins TRBV27 to TRBJ2-7; D may be TRBD2 (5 bases). The germline V gene has CDR1 MNHEY and CDR2 SMNVEV (reference sequence). The CDR3 runs 12 residues. With 5 bases removed from V and 12 bases from J, the gap between germline ends came to 17 bases.